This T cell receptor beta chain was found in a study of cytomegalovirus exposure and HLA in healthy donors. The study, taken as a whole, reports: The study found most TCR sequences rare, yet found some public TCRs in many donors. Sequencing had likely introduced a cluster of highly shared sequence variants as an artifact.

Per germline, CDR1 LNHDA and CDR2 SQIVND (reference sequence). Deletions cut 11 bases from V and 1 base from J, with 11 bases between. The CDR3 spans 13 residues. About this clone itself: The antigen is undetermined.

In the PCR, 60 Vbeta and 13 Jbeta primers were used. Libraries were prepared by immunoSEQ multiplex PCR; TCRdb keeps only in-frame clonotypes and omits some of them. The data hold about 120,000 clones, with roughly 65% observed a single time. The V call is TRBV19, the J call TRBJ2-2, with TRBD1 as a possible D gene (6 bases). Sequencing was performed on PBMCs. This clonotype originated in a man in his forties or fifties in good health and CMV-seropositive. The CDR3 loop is CAVPGQNTGELFF. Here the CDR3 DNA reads TGTGCCGTACCGGGACAGAACACCGGGGAGCTGTTTTTT.